This entry features one TCR beta chain sequence. The entry originates in a study of blood T cell repertoires in COVID-19. In the study overall: Specimens from acute and convalescent COVID-19 originated in the United States, Italy and Spain. From T cells, B-cell-depleted T cells, or PBMCs came the material, which was cDNA or gDNA.

Per the original methods: Reference gene primer amplification in the assay estimated nucleated cell counts. Clones were read by immunoSEQ multiplex PCR, and TCRdb kept only the in-frame ones, dropping some. D and trimming were read from the DNA, whereas the V and J calls and clone size are those reported in that table. This table has just under 95,000 clones, about 78% appearing once. The sample was peripheral blood. The TCR originated in a man aged 50-59 years who had recovered from COVID-19.

CDR3 sequence reads: CASSQTSFSGGVYNEQFF. CDR3 DNA sequence: TGTGCCAGCAGCCAAACTAGTTTTAGCGGGGGTGTCTACAATGAGCAGTTCTTC. The chain joins TRBV3-1 (or the pseudogene TRBV3-2) to TRBJ2-1; 9 bases are a match to TRBD2. Germline CDR1 reads LGHDT; CDR2 reads YNNKEL (reference sequence). This CDR3 region has 18 residues. J lost 3 bases, V lost 2 bases, and 11 bases had no gene match.